The subject of this entry is one T cell receptor (beta chain). Methods used by the authors: Amplification of reference gene primers was used by the study to estimate nucleated cell counts. Only in-frame clones appear in the TCRdb table, and some are missing; sequencing was by immunoSEQ multiplex PCR. That table is the source of V, J and clone size, and D and trimming were worked out from the DNA. The sample holds over 300,000 clones; 90% are singletons and the top ten take 6.5%. The sample belongs to a study of blood T cell repertoires in COVID-19. Overall study: COVID-19 samples, acute and convalescent, were from the United States, Italy and Spain. PBMCs, B-cell-depleted T cells, or T cells provided the cDNA or gDNA that made up the material.

Looked up from germline, CDR1 is SNHLY and CDR2 is FYNNEI. V trimming: 4 bases; J trimming: 8 bases; junction bases outside the gene matches: 9. The CDR3 is 15 amino acids. This receptor was taken from a man aged 18-30 years with active or convalescent COVID-19. Source material: peripheral blood. The genes are TRBV2 and TRBJ1-4; 8 nucleotides match TRBD1. The CDR3 reads CASSADRGINEKLFF. DNA for the CDR3: TGTGCCAGCAGTGCCGACAGGGGAATAAACGAAAAACTGTTTTTT.